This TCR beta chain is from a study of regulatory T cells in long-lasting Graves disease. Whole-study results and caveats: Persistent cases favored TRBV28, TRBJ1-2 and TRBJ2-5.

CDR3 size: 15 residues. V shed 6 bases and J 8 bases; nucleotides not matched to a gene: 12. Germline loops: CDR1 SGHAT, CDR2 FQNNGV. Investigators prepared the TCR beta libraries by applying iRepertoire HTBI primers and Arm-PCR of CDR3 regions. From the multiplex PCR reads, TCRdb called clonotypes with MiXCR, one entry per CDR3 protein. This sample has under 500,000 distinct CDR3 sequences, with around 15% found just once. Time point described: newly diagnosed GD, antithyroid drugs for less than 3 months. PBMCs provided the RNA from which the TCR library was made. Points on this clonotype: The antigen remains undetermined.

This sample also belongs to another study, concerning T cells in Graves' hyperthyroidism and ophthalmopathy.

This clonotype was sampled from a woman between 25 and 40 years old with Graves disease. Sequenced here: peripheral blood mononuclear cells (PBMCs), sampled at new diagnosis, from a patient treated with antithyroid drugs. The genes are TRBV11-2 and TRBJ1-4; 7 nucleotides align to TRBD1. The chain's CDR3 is CASSPLQGFWEKLFF. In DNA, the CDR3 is TGTGCCAGCAGTCCATTACAGGGGTTTTGGGAAAAACTGTTTTTT. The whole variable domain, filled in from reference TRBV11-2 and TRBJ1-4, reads EAGVAQSPRYKIIEKRQSVAFWCNPISGHATLYWYQQILGQGPKLLIQFQNNGVVDDSQLPKDRFSAERLKGVDSTLKIQPAKLEDSAVYLCASSPLQGFWEKLFFGSGTQLSVL.